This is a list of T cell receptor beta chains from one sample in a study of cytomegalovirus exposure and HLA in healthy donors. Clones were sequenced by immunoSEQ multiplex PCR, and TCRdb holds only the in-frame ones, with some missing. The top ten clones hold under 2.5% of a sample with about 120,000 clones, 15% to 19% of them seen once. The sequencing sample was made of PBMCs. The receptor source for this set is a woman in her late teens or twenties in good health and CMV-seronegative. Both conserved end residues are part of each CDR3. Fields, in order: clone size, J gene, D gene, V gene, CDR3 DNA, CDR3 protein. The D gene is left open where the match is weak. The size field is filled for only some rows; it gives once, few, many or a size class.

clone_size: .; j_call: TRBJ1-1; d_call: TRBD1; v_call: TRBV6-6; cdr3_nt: TGTGCCAGCAGTTACTCCCAAACAGGGGTGAGTGAAGCTTTCTTT; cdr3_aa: CASSYSQTGVSEAFF
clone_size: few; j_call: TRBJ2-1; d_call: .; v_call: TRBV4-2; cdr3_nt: TGTGCCAGCAGCCTCTCCCATGGTAGCGAACCGTACAATGAGCAGTTCTTC; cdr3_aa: CASSLSHGSEPYNEQFF
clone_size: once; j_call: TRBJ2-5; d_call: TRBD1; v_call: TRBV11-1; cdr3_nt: TGTGCCAGCAGCCCAGGGGACAGGGGGAGAGAAGAGACCCAGTACTTC; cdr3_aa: CASSPGDRGREETQYF
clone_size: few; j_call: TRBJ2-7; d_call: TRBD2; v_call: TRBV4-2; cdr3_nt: TGTGCCAGCAGCCCCCGGACTAGCGGAGATTCCTACGAGCAGTACTTC; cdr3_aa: CASSPRTSGDSYEQYF
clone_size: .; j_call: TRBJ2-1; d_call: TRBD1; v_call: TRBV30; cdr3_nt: TGTGCCTGGAGTGAAGGACAGGGTAGTTTCTACAATGAGCAGTTCTTC; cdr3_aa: CAWSEGQGSFYNEQFF
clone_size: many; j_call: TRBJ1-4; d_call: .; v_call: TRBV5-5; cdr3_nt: TGTGCCAGCAGCTTGCTGTGGGAGGGGGAAAAACTGTTTTTT; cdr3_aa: CASSLLWEGEKLFF
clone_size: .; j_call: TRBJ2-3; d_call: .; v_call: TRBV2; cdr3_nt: TGTGCCAGCAGTGTCAGAGGGGGGGTGACAGATACGCAGTATTTT; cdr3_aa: CASSVRGGVTDTQYF
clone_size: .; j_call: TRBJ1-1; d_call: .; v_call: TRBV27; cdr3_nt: TGTGCCAGCAGTTTATGGGGGCAACCTGAAGCTTTCTTT; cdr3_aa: CASSLWGQPEAFF
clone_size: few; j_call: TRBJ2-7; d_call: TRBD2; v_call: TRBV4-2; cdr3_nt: TGTGCCAGCAGCCAGGGACTAGCGGGGGATATCTACGAGCAGTACTTC; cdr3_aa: CASSQGLAGDIYEQYF
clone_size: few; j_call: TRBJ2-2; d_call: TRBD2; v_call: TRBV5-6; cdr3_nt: TGTGCCAGCAGCTTGCGAGCGGGGGTCGCCGGGGAGCTGTTTTTT; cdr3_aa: CASSLRAGVAGELFF
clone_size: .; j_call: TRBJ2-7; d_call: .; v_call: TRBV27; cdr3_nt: TGTGCCAGCAGTTTCTCAGGGGCCTACGAGCAGTACTTC; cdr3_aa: CASSFSGAYEQYF
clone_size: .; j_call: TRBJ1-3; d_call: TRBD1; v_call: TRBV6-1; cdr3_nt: TGTGCCAGCAGTGTCGGAGACAGGGTTGGAAACACCATATATTTT; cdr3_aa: CASSVGDRVGNTIYF
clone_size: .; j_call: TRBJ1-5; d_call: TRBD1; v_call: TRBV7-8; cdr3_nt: TGTGCCAGCAGCTTAGACAGGGGCGATCAGCCCCAGCATTTT; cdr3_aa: CASSLDRGDQPQHF
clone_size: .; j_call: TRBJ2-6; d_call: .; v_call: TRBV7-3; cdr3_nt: TGTGCCAGCAGCTCGCCCAGGGGGGCTGGGGCCAACGTCCTGACTTTC; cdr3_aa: CASSSPRGAGANVLTF
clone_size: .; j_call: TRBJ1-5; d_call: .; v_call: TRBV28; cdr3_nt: TGTGCCAGCAGACAGACAGCGTCCCATCAGCCCCAGCATTTT; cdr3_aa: CASRQTASHQPQHF
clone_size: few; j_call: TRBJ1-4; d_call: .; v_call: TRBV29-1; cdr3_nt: TGCAGCGTTGAAGTGGGGCTGCCTAATGAAAAACTGTTTTTT; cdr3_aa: CSVEVGLPNEKLFF
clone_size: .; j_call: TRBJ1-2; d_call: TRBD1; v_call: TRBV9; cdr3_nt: TGTGCCAGCAGCGTGGTGGACAGGGGACTTCCCGTCTATGGCTACACCTTC; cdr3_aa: CASSVVDRGLPVYGYTF
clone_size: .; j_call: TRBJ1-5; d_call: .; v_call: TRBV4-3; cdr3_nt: TGCGCCAGCAGCCAAGATTCGGGCAGGGGTCAGCCCCAGCATTTT; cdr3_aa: CASSQDSGRGQPQHF
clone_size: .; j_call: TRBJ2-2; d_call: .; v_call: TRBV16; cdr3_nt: TGTGCCAGCAGCGAGGGCCTCGGGGAGCTGTTTTTT; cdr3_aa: CASSEGLGELFF
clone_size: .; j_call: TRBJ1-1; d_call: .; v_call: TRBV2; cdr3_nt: TGTGCCAGCAGTATCAGGACGGGGACTGAAGCTTTCTTT; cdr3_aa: CASSIRTGTEAFF
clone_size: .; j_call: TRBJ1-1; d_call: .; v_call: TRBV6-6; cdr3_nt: TGTGCCAGCAGTTCCCGGCGGGTTGGGGTCACTGAAGCTTTCTTT; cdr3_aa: CASSSRRVGVTEAFF
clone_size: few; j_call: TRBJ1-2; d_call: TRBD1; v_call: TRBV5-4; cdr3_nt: TGTGCCAGCAGCTCCAGGGGGCGTATGAACTATGGCTACACCTTC; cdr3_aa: CASSSRGRMNYGYTF
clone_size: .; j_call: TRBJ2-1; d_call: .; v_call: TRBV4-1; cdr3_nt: TGCGCCAGCAGCCAAGAGGGGACAAAGCAGTTCTTC; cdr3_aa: CASSQEGTKQFF
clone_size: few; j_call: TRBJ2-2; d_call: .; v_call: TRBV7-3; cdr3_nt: TGTGCCAGCAGCATGACTACTGCGAACACCGGGGAGCTGTTTTTT; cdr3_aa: CASSMTTANTGELFF
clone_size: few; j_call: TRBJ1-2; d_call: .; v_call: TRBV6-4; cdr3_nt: TGTGCCAGCAGTGACAGGGGAAGAGGCTACACCTTC; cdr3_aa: CASSDRGRGYTF